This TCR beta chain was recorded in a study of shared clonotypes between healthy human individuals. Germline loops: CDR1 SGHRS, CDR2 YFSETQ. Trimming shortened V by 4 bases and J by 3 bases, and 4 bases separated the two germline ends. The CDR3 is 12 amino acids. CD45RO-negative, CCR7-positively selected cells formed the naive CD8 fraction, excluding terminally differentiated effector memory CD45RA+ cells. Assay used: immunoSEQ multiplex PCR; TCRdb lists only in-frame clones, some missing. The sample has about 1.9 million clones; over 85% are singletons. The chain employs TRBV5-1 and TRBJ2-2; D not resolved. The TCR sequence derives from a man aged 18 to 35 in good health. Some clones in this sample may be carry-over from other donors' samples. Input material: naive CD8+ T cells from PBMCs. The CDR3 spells CASSQYTGELFF. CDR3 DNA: TGCGCCAGCAGCCAATACACCGGGGAGCTGTTTTTT.